The clone carrying this T cell receptor (beta chain) showed up many times. Its specificity is not known. Via MiXCR, TCRdb re-called the reads, giving one row per CDR3 protein. In the table there are 200,000 to 300,000 distinct CDR3 sequences, approximately 14% of which are singletons. This sample stems from a study of T cell repertoires in cytomegalovirus infection. Study information: Public TCR beta signature analysis indicated the presence of both CMV infection and matching HLA type.

Study outcomes and limitations: Carriers of CMV and the relevant HLA type were discriminated by public TCR beta frequency. Dominating the ex vivo response were HLA-C-restricted CMV-specific TCR beta clonotypes.

CDR1 LGHNA and CDR2 YSLEER come from the germline V gene. Trimming cost V 4 bases and J 4 bases, with 13 bases left between them. The CDR3 totals 14 residues. This chain uses TRBV4-3 with TRBJ1-2, with D tentatively TRBD1 (5 bases). The sequence was collected from a human donor in good health (CMV status not recorded). Some clones in this sample may be carry-over from other donors' samples. Sequencing was performed on PBMCs. The CDR3, as DNA: TGCGCCAGCAGCCCGCTCGGGGGTGGCTATGGCTACACCTTC. Translating gives CASSPLGGGYGYTF.